This TCR beta chain appears in the sequencing data of a study of glioma-infiltrating T cells after dendritic cell vaccination. Time point reported: after dendritic cell vaccination, including at tumor progression/relapse. Repertoires were generated with immunoSEQ multiplex PCR, while TCRdb's copy carries only in-frame clones and drops some. Of roughly 100,000 clones listed, roughly 80% are singletons. Germline trimming cut 2 bases from V and 2 bases from J; bases unmatched to any gene: 3. The CDR3 loop spans 15 amino acids. CDR1 is MNHEY, CDR2 SMNVEV, per germline (reference sequence). This clonotype was sampled from a human donor with glioblastoma. This sequence joins TRBV27 and TRBJ2-1; 7 nucleotides agree with TRBD1. Sequenced here: blood, sampled after dendritic cell vaccination. This CDR3 reads CASSLEGAPYNEQFF. CDR3 nucleotides: TGTGCCAGCAGTTTAGAGGGGGCCCCCTACAATGAGCAGTTCTTC.